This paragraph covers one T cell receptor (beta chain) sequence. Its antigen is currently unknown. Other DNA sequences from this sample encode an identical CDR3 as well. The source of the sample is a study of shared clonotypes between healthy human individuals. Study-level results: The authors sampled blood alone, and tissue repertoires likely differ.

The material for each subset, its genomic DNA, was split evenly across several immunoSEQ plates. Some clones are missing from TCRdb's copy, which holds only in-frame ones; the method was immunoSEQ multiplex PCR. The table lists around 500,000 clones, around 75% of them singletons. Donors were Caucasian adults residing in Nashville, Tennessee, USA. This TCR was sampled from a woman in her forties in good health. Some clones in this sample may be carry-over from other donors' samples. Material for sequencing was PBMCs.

CDR3 nucleotide sequence: TGTGCCAGCTCACCAACTAGCGGTCAAGAGACCCAGTACTTC. Residues: CASSPTSGQETQYF. V and J are TRBV18 and TRBJ2-5; the match to TRBD2 covers 8 bases. CDR1 and CDR2 (germline): KGHSH, LQKENI. Trimming removed 2 bases from V and 2 bases from J; junction bases left unmatched: 1. The CDR3 is 14 residues long.